This T cell receptor (beta chain) was retrieved from a study of cytomegalovirus exposure and HLA in healthy donors (dated by TCRdb to the late 2010s). Turning to the overall study: An earlier analysis of under 600 of the donors reported roughly 270 Gb of sequence data and 100 million to 140 million unique TCR beta sequences from roughly 200 million T cells. A separate validation cohort of approximately 130 different subjects was used in addition to the 666-subject first cohort. An early release covering just under 650 HLA-typed donors comprised 300 to 350 gigabases of sequencing data and some 79 million unique TCR sequences. All discovery cohort repertoires had been generated on a single sequencing platform. Among the roughly 400 genotyped donors, around 81% belonged to the genetic ancestry cluster associated with self-reported Caucasian donors. The aim of the study was to test whether cataloging public T cell receptors could identify signatures of past pathogen exposure. An earlier analysis of 450 to 750 of the donors used high-throughput TCR beta sequencing to judge whether each TCR beta V gene segment behaved as functional or pseudogenic. Rather than drawing on any new phenotypic data, the later analysis identified candidate immune exposures from TCR beta sequences and the way those sequences occurred across donors. In a later analysis, previously published TCR beta repertoires from 666 donors were re-analyzed and high-resolution HLA genotyping was added so that TCR occurrence patterns could be studied. A later genetic analysis used genome-wide SNP genotypes for about 65% of the 666 donors, treating that subset as a discovery cohort. The T cell repertoires of several hundred subjects were profiled by immunosequencing and related to cytomegalovirus serostatus. To predict cytomegalovirus infection status, the study combined high-throughput TCR immunosequencing, statistical association of individual TCRs with disease status, and machine learning. HLA typing covered class I and class II loci at four-digit resolution. Donor age, sex, ethnicity and CMV serostatus were collected together with the repertoire data. A few DR-DQ haplotypes were handled as single units for association and clustering because linkage in the cohort was strong. Typing coverage differed by locus: A, B, C, DRB1 and DQB1 were typed in about 629-630 donors, DQA1 in roughly 500, DPA1 in some 600, and DPB1 in 472. On average, about 240,000 unique TCR beta nucleotide sequences were sequenced per donor among roughly 430 genotyped donors of the cohort, with 15% to 20% of those sequences being non-productive.

The CDR3 runs 15 amino acids, cysteine and phenylalanine included. Of the read, only the CDR3 DNA is kept; its 45 bases are in frame from base 1. V and J lose 4 bases and 4 bases, and a span of 13 bases separates them. The germline V gene (reference sequence) yields MNHEY for CDR1 and SMNVEV for CDR2. The investigation overall reported the following: A cluster of highly shared sequence variants was judged likely to represent a technical artifact of the sequencing pipeline. Because HLA typing was missing for some donors at each locus, association tests included only the typed subset. A later genetic analysis reported fewer N-insertions in productive TCRs among donors in an Asian-associated ancestry cluster than the roughly 700-donor mean. A further reported finding was that TCR beta sequences accurately predicted the HLA-A and HLA-B alleles for most subjects in the first cohort. Cytomegalovirus status was reported to be diagnosed by the classifier with high specificity and sensitivity in both the original and validation cohorts. Because the 87-base-pair reads could not distinguish some IMGT-functional V segments, including TRBV6-2 and TRBV6-3, those segments were excluded. In vitro tests confirmed that a few of the cytomegalovirus-associated TCR beta chains recognize cytomegalovirus antigens. This cohort had only TCR beta chains sequenced, and the lack of alpha or paired-chain data limited which features could be detected. Approximately 16 rarely observed V segments, including chromosome 9 orphons, were excluded from the earlier analysis of several hundred of the donors because counts were too low. Linkage disequilibrium might explain the correlated functional status among segregating V segments, but an unknown experimental factor could not be excluded. Assigning TCR associations to individual alleles was difficult when HLA alleles, especially DR and DQ, strongly co-occurred. Immune exposure information for the cohort was limited to CMV serostatus. An earlier analysis of approximately 590 of the donors showed that most TCR beta V segments appeared in productive rearrangements either about 87% or about 30% of the time, which broadly matched IMGT annotations. The presence/absence analyses assumed that sequencing depth was roughly uniform across donors, and that assumption may not be true. A total of 150 to 200 TCR beta chains were listed by the study as associated with cytomegalovirus. In a later analysis, most CMV-associated TCR beta chains were found to appear HLA-restricted, with HLA associations seemingly driven largely by CMV exposure. In a later genetic analysis, a missense DCLRE1C variant was associated with V-gene and J-gene trimming of TCR beta chains, and the association was replicated in an independent cohort. A later analysis found that HLA-associated TCR beta chains were more clonally expanded and had lower generation probabilities than equally common non-associated chains. Several of the top co-occurrence clusters appeared to be linked to parvovirus B19, influenza, CMV and Epstein-Barr virus, according to a later analysis. A later analysis found that TCR association rates varied across HLA loci, with DRB1 alleles showing the most associated TCRs and HLA-C alleles the fewest. It was suggested by the authors that the approach could potentially be generalized to other disease states and immunological phenotypes. A later analysis associated 15,000 to 20,000 TCR beta sequences with specific HLA alleles at a false discovery rate of 0.05. While some public TCRs were present in many individuals, most TCR sequences turned up only very rarely across donors.

The cohort consisted of hundreds of healthy bone marrow donors. Cohort members were all nominally healthy when sampled, although unrecorded immune exposures were likely present. The donor tested CMV seronegative and was one of the 352 seronegative cohort members. A peripheral blood sample was collected from each donor, and TCR beta sequencing was performed on peripheral blood mononuclear cells. The Qiagen DNeasy Blood Extraction Kit was used to extract genomic DNA from the blood cell samples. Comments on this clone: It lacks a known antigen. Base qualities are not recorded, but no much larger clone differs from it by a single base.

The protocol used for the library was the immunoSEQ multiplex PCR assay. The multiplex PCR relied on a mix of 60 forward primers for TCR Vbeta segments and 13 reverse primers for TCR Jbeta segments. Amplification of the CDR3 region of rearranged TCR beta genes was performed with a multiplex PCR assay on genomic DNA. The amplified TCR beta libraries were sequenced on the Illumina HiSeq System as 87-base-pair reads. Turning to the authors' computational methods: A later analysis counted about 76 million unique TCR beta chains across the 650 to 800 repertoires, and around 12 million of these chains were shared by at least two donors. A nearest-neighbor algorithm error-corrected the raw reads and collapsed the reads into unique sequences, merging closely related sequences to remove PCR and sequencing errors. Alignment of CDR3 sequences to IMGT reference sequences was used to assign V, D and J gene segments. For a sequence to be retained, a match of at least six nucleotides was required to both a V gene segment and a J gene segment. A rearrangement counted as productive if the CDR3 had no stop codons and remained in frame with V and J, and every other rearrangement counted as non-productive. CDR3 was defined by IMGT convention, running from the second conserved V-encoded cysteine to the conserved J-encoded phenylalanine. The earlier analysis of 587 of the donors excluded sequences that lacked an unambiguous match to a single V gene segment. An earlier analysis of approximately 590 of the donors called V segments functional above 56.7% productive rearrangements and segregating when the between-donor standard deviation exceeded 5%. To diagnose cytomegalovirus status from the catalog of TCR beta chain sequences, a statistical classification framework was built. V and J gene assignment, in a later analysis, came from comparing TCR nucleotide sequences with IMGT/GENE-DB human TR gene sequences. Using the TCRdist pipeline, a later analysis assigned CDR3 sequences along with most-parsimonious VDJ recombination scenarios. In a later analysis, every TCR beta chain was defined by the combination of its CDR3 amino acid sequence and its V-gene family, and reads without a unique V-gene family were dropped. A later analysis removed roughly 590 highly shared, low-generation-probability nucleotide sequences to deal with suspected cross-contamination and a sequencing artifact. In a later analysis, a clonal expansion index for each public chain was calculated from normalized within-repertoire ranks of inferred template counts. A later analysis computed generation probabilities with a VDJ recombination model fitted to out-of-frame rearrangements, and checked the results against IGoR. A later analysis scored TCR-TCR, TCR-HLA and TCR-CMV co-occurrence with hypergeometric tests, applying a repertoire-size bias correction to TCR pairs. In a later analysis, false discovery rates were estimated by permuting HLA or CMV assignments 20 times. A later analysis grouped co-occurring TCRs with DBSCAN, adding TCRdist sequence similarity when clustering within HLA-allele-positive subsets. Co-occurrence clustering excluded repertoires with fewer than 30,000 or more than 120,000 public chains, plus five with anomalous nucleotide sharing. This immuneACCESS table, as held by TCRdb, lists in-frame sequences with V and J called but not all clones. Of the missing ones, under half trace to an unresolved V gene in checked studies; the others have no known cause. The V and J calls and the clone size are those of that table, but D and trimming were determined from the DNA. This sample gives fewer than 200,000 clones in total; under 90% of them show up just once. The ten largest clones capture roughly 1.5% of the sample.

The sequence came from a male donor in good health and CMV-seronegative. Sequencing used PBMCs. In this chain, TRBV27 is recombined with TRBJ2-2, with TRBD1 tentatively as D gene (6 bases match). The nucleotide sequence reads TGTGCCAGCAGTTCGTGGACAGTGATCACCGGGGAGCTGTTTTTT. Translated, this gives CASSSWTVITGELFF.